The rows below give T cell receptor beta chains drawn from one sample of a study of blood T cell repertoires in COVID-19. Measured with immunoSEQ multiplex PCR; TCRdb has only the in-frame clones, and not every one. The table includes a few hundred thousand clones, about 83% detected once. Specimen: PBMCs or T cells enriched from blood (not recorded which). The receptor set was obtained from a middle-aged woman who had recovered from COVID-19. Both conserved end residues are part of each CDR3. The D gene is left open where the match is weak. Only some rows state a clone size, as once, few, many or a class for expanded clones.

clone size: .
D gene: TRBD1
J gene: TRBJ1-1
V gene: TRBV5-6
CDR3 DNA: TGTGCCAGCAGCCAACCGGACAGGGGGCTAGGTAGTACTGAAGCTTTCTTT
CDR3 protein: CASSQPDRGLGSTEAFF

clone size: few
D gene: TRBD2
J gene: TRBJ2-3
V gene: TRBV5-1
CDR3 DNA: TGCGCCAGCAGCTCGGGACTAGGCGGCACAGATACGCAGTATTTT
CDR3 protein: CASSSGLGGTDTQYF

clone size: .
D gene: TRBD1
J gene: TRBJ1-6
V gene: TRBV28
CDR3 DNA: TGTGCCAGCAGGGGGACAGCCGATAATTCACCCCTCCACTTT
CDR3 protein: CASRGTADNSPLHF

clone size: .
D gene: TRBD2
J gene: TRBJ2-1
V gene: TRBV7-9
CDR3 DNA: TGTGCCAGCAGCTTATCTAGCGGCTTTTCTTCCTACAATGAGCAGTTCTTC
CDR3 protein: CASSLSSGFSSYNEQFF

clone size: .
D gene: .
J gene: TRBJ1-1
V gene: TRBV29-1
CDR3 DNA: TGCAGCGTCACTTGGAGCGGGCGGCGAGCTTTCTTT
CDR3 protein: CSVTWSGRRAFF

clone size: .
D gene: .
J gene: TRBJ2-5
V gene: TRBV27
CDR3 DNA: TGTGCCAGCCGTGGGGGCAGCTTGGGGCGGGAGACCCAGTACTTC
CDR3 protein: CASRGGSLGRETQYF

clone size: .
D gene: TRBD2
J gene: TRBJ2-3
V gene: TRBV5-1
CDR3 DNA: TGCGCCAGCAGCTCTCTAGCGGCCCGCACAGATACGCAGTATTTT
CDR3 protein: CASSSLAARTDTQYF

clone size: .
D gene: TRBD1
J gene: TRBJ2-5
V gene: TRBV27
CDR3 DNA: TGTGCCAGCAAACCGGGACAGGGGGTATGGGAGACCCAGTACTTC
CDR3 protein: CASKPGQGVWETQYF

clone size: .
D gene: TRBD1
J gene: TRBJ1-5
V gene: TRBV5-5
CDR3 DNA: TGTGCCAGCAGCCGACAGGGGAAGGGCAATCAGCCCCAGCATTTT
CDR3 protein: CASSRQGKGNQPQHF

clone size: .
D gene: .
J gene: TRBJ1-2
V gene: TRBV3-1/TRBV3-2
CDR3 DNA: TGTGCCAGCAGCTTCCAGACAGTTATCTATGGCTACACCTTC
CDR3 protein: CASSFQTVIYGYTF

clone size: .
D gene: .
J gene: TRBJ2-7
V gene: TRBV18
CDR3 DNA: TGTGCCAGCTCACCACGCGATGACGAGCAGTACTTC
CDR3 protein: CASSPRDDEQYF

clone size: once
D gene: .
J gene: TRBJ2-7
V gene: TRBV7-2
CDR3 DNA: TGTGCCAGCAGCCGGTCCCCCACCTTTACCTCCTACGAGCAGTACTTC
CDR3 protein: CASSRSPTFTSYEQYF

clone size: few
D gene: .
J gene: TRBJ1-2
V gene: TRBV28
CDR3 DNA: TGTGCCAGCACCCGGGAGGACATTGGCAACTATGGCTACACCTTC
CDR3 protein: CASTREDIGNYGYTF

clone size: .
D gene: TRBD1
J gene: TRBJ1-6
V gene: TRBV5-6
CDR3 DNA: TGTGCCAGCAGCCCTAGACAGGGTTCACCCCTCCACTTT
CDR3 protein: CASSPRQGSPLHF

clone size: once
D gene: .
J gene: TRBJ2-1
V gene: TRBV4-3
CDR3 DNA: TGCGCCAGCAGCCAAGCAGGGGGGTCCTACAATGAGCAGTTCTTC
CDR3 protein: CASSQAGGSYNEQFF

clone size: .
D gene: TRBD2
J gene: TRBJ2-3
V gene: TRBV27
CDR3 DNA: TGTGCCAGCAGCCTAGCGGGTACGCAGTATTTT
CDR3 protein: CASSLAGTQYF